In this sample, the clone carrying this T cell receptor beta chain turned up once. Its cognate antigen is unknown. These data come from a study of a mutant IDH1 vaccine in newly diagnosed glioma. Across the whole study: Before enrollment, patients got radiotherapy alone, temozolomide alone, or mostly the combination. Findings and limits, study-wide: Detectable vaccine-induced immune responses arose in almost 95% of patients.

Repertoires were generated with immunoSEQ multiplex PCR, while TCRdb's copy carries only in-frame clones and drops some. The table has about 23,000 clones, approximately 84% seen once. The junction had 12 bases not matched to a gene; V was cut back by 9 bases and J by 4 bases. Germline V gene lookup returns CDR1 SGHNT and CDR2 YYREEE (reference sequence). The CDR3 contains 15 residues. Time point noted: week 47, end of study. Each dose of the vaccine consisted of 300 ug of mutant IDH1 20-mer peptide, with topical imiquimod. The source is a man aged 40-55 years with glioma. The sample in question was PBMCs, obtained from a glioma patient whose treatment included an IDH1 peptide vaccine. The J gene is TRBJ2-2, the V gene TRBV5-4; 7 bases align to TRBD2. CDR3 amino acids: CATTGLAGTTGELFF. The CDR3 DNA reads as TGTGCCACCACTGGGTTAGCGGGCACCACCGGGGAGCTGTTTTTT. Full variable domain (outside the CDR3, taken from reference TRBV5-4 and TRBJ2-2): ETGVTQSPTHLIKTRGQQVTLRCSSQSGHNTVSWYQQALGQGPQFIFQYYREEENGRGNFPPRFSGLQFPNYSSELNVNALELDDSALYLCATTGLAGTTGELFFGEGSRLTVL.